The 24 T cell receptor beta chains below all came from one sample that was sequenced in a study of T cell repertoires in cytomegalovirus infection. These receptors' targets are unknown. One entry per CDR3 protein, called by TCRdb with MiXCR from the reads. Of some 900,000 distinct CDR3 sequences listed, 30% to 35% are singletons. The material was cultured CD8+ T cells from PBMCs, obtained from culture after CMV antigen stimulation. The receptors were sampled from a human donor in good health (CMV status not recorded). Some clones in this sample may be carry-over from other donors' samples.

This chain uses TRBV6-2 or TRBV6-3 with TRBJ2-1; 10 bases fit TRBD2. The CDR3 spans 15 residues. V shed 2 bases and J 9 bases; nucleotides not matched to a gene: 7. The germline V gene has CDR1 MNHEY and CDR2 SVGEGT. This CDR3 reads CASSYQRGGLVEQFF. CDR3 DNA: TGTGCCAGCAGTTACCAGCGGGGGGGCCTTGTTGAGCAGTTCTTC.

The sample holds many counts of this clonotype. This chain joins TRBV7-8 and TRBJ2-2; TRBD1 or TRBD2 may be the D gene (6 bases each). The CDR3 is 17 amino acids. Germline V lookup: CDR1 SGHVS, CDR2 FQNEAQ. The V and J ends lost 5 bases and 6 bases respectively, with 22 bases between them. The CDR3 sequence: CASSHEPSGALAGELFF. For the CDR3, the DNA is TGTGCCAGCAGCCACGAACCGTCGGGGGCATTGGCCGGGGAGCTGTTTTTT.

This clonotype showed up just a few times. The chain employs TRBV6-1 and TRBJ2-3; D may be TRBD2 (6 bases). This CDR3 contains 19 residues. V gave up 5 bases and J gave up 5 bases, with 29 bases separating them. Germline V lookup: CDR1 MNHNS, CDR2 SASEGT. CDR3 sequence reads: CASSLSGPLAVRQGDTQYF. The CDR3 bases are TGTGCCAGCAGTCTCTCGGGACCCTTAGCGGTCCGGCAAGGAGATACGCAGTATTTT.

The chain uses TRBV15 and TRBJ2-5; D remains unclear. The CDR3 has 13 residues. The germline gives CDR1 LNHNV, CDR2 YYDKDF (reference sequence). V lost 9 bases to trimming and J lost 5 bases, with 16 bases between them. The CDR3, as DNA: TGTGCCACAAAGGTCAGCCTAGGTGAGACCCAGTACTTC. Translated, it gives CATKVSLGETQYF.

The chain combines TRBV6-2 or TRBV6-3 with TRBJ2-5, with D maybe TRBD2 (6 bases). The CDR3 is 15 residues long. V lost 2 bases, J lost 6 bases, and 16 bases lay in between. The germline V gene has CDR1 MNHEY and CDR2 SVGEGT. The CDR3 protein is CASSYPTSFTQTQYF. CDR3 coding DNA: TGTGCCAGCAGTTACCCGACTAGTTTCACCCAGACCCAGTACTTC.

V usage is TRBV5-1 and J usage is TRBJ2-1, with 8 bases identical to TRBD1. Germline lookup yields CDR1 SGHRS and CDR2 YFSETQ. The CDR3 consists of 16 residues. The ends lost 3 bases at V and 6 bases at J; junction bases unmatched: 11. The CDR3 sequence: CASSSIGTGMGNEQFF. The CDR3 nucleotides read TGCGCCAGCAGCTCGATCGGGACAGGCATGGGCAATGAGCAGTTCTTC.

V usage is TRBV27 and J usage is TRBJ1-6; D might be TRBD1 (5 bases). The germline CDR1 and CDR2 sequences are MNHEY and SMNVEV (reference sequence). The CDR3 loop spans 13 amino acids. V lost 7 bases, J lost 6 bases, and 10 bases lay in between. The CDR3 is CASTPTANSPLHF. As DNA, the CDR3 is TGTGCCAGCACCCCGACAGCTAATTCACCCCTCCACTTT.

CDR3 residues: CASSLAGLSEETQYF. The CDR3, as DNA: TGTGCCAGCAGCTTGGCCGGATTGTCAGAAGAGACCCAGTACTTC. The V gene is TRBV5-8, the J gene TRBJ2-5; D is undetermined. CDR3 size: 15 residues. Germline-derived CDR1 and CDR2 are SGHTS and YDEGEE. V was shortened by 0 bases and J by 3 bases, with 12 bases between the two germline ends.

This clonotype was detected a few times. The gene calls are TRBV7-9 and TRBJ1-2; weak D call: TRBD1 (6 bases). Trimming took 4 bases from V and 6 from J, leaving 18 bases between them. Germline CDR1 and CDR2: SEHNR and FQNEAQ (reference sequence). CDR3 size: 15 residues. In DNA form, the CDR3 reads TGTGCCAGCAGCTCGCCCGGTGACAGGCTCAATGGCTACACCTTC. Protein: CASSSPGDRLNGYTF.

This clonotype was recorded at least ten times. The V and J genes are TRBV10-2 and TRBJ2-7; D gene uncertain. This CDR3 is 12 amino acids long. The germline V gene encodes CDR1 WSHSY and CDR2 SAAADI. V lost 0 bases and J lost 3, with 3 bases in between. The CDR3 sequence: CASSESHYEQYF. The DNA for the CDR3 is TGCGCCAGCAGTGAGTCCCACTACGAGCAGTACTTC.

This clonotype has a handful of counts. The chain combines TRBV28 with TRBJ2-5, with D perhaps matching TRBD1 (5 bases). The germline V gene has CDR1 MDHEN and CDR2 SYDVKM. With 6 bases removed from V and 2 bases from J, the gap between germline ends came to 13 bases. This CDR3 is built from 14 residues. The CDR3 protein is CASSRTTVQETQYF. The CDR3 nucleotides read TGTGCCAGCAGCCGAACGACAGTACAAGAGACCCAGTACTTC.

This clonotype turned up a few times. The gene calls are TRBV4-1 and TRBJ2-2, with D perhaps assigned TRBD1 or TRBD2 (5 bases each). Germline assignment: CDR1 MGHRA and CDR2 YSYEKL. V was clipped by 3 bases and J by 0 bases, with 11 bases between them. This CDR3 contains 16 residues. The CDR3 DNA reads TGCGCCAGCAGCCACGGGGTGGGGGCGAACACCGGGGAGCTGTTTTTT. Protein: CASSHGVGANTGELFF.

Only a few counts were recorded for this clonotype. V gene TRBV5-1 combines with J gene TRBJ2-3; no reliable D call. The V gene lost 1 base and the J gene lost 1 base, with 7 bases spanning the gap. This CDR3 contains 14 residues. The germline CDR1 and CDR2 sequences are SGHRS and YFSETQ. The CDR3 here is CASSLTDRTDTQYF. The CDR3 nucleotides are TGCGCCAGCAGCTTGACAGACCGCACAGATACGCAGTATTTT.

This clonotype was counted between two and nine times. The rearrangement links TRBV6-5 to TRBJ2-3; D gene unclear. The CDR3 is 13 residues long. Germline V CDR1 and CDR2: MNHEY, SVGAGI. Trimming cost V 4 bases and J 4 bases, with 9 bases left between them. CDR3 bases: TGTGCCAGCAGTTCCCCGTCAGCAGATACGCAGTATTTT. Amino acids: CASSSPSADTQYF.

The chain uses TRBV4-1 and TRBJ1-1, with a weak D call TRBD1 (6 bases). V was shortened by 4 bases and J by 2 bases, with 17 bases between the two germline ends. CDR1 and CDR2 from the germline V gene are MGHRA and YSYEKL. This CDR3 has 16 residues. DNA for the CDR3: TGCGCCAGCAGCCTCCACCTCGGGACATCTAACACTGAAGCTTTCTTT. Translated, it gives CASSLHLGTSNTEAFF.

The chain couples TRBV6-5 to TRBJ2-5, with D tentatively TRBD1 (5 bases). Germline V gene lookup returns CDR1 MNHEY and CDR2 SVGAGI. The V and J ends lost 6 bases and 1 base respectively, with 9 bases between them. The CDR3 length is 13 residues. CDR3 nucleotides: TGTGCCAGCAGAGGACACCTCCAAGAGACCCAGTACTTC. Translating gives CASRGHLQETQYF.

This clonotype was counted at least ten times. This chain joins TRBV7-9 and TRBJ2-7; 7 nucleotides match TRBD2. Losses at the gene ends were 6 bases for V and 4 bases for J; bases not matched to a gene: 9. Germline V lookup: CDR1 SEHNR, CDR2 FQNEAQ (reference sequence). This CDR3 comprises 14 residues. The chain's CDR3 is CASSPAGREYEQYF. The CDR3 DNA is TGTGCCAGCAGTCCAGCGGGAAGGGAATACGAGCAGTACTTC.

This clonotype appeared many times. This rearrangement joins TRBV28 to TRBJ2-2; tentatively, D is TRBD1 (6 bases). Per germline, CDR1 MDHEN and CDR2 SYDVKM. V dropped 2 bases and J dropped 4 bases, with 14 bases sitting between them. This CDR3 has 16 amino acids. CDR3 sequence: CASSLMGTFATGELFF. The CDR3, as DNA: TGTGCCAGCAGTTTAATGGGGACATTTGCCACCGGGGAGCTGTTTTTT.

This clonotype appeared many times. V and J are TRBV20-1 and TRBJ2-6; D may match TRBD1 or TRBD2 (7 bases each). This CDR3 spans 16 amino acids. Germline V gene data show CDR1 as DFQATT and CDR2 as SNEGSKA (reference sequence). The ends were cut back, 6 bases at V and 0 bases at J, with 15 bases in the middle. The CDR3 nucleotides read TGCAGTGCCAGGGGGGGCTCCTCCTCTGGGGCCAACGTCCTGACTTTC. Amino acids: CSARGGSSSGANVLTF.

This sequence joins TRBV6-2 or TRBV6-3 and TRBJ2-5; D unclear. This CDR3 has 17 amino acids. The ends were cut back, 5 bases at V and 1 base at J, with 20 bases in the middle. CDR1 and CDR2 from the germline V gene are MNHEY and SVGEGT. In nucleotides, the CDR3 is TGTGCCAGCAGTATCAACCCCCCGGACGACTCCCAAGAGACCCAGTACTTC. Amino acid sequence: CASSINPPDDSQETQYF.

This clonotype was detected a few times. The rearrangement links TRBV12-3 or TRBV12-4 to TRBJ2-2, with unresolved D. With 4 bases removed from V and 9 bases from J, the gap between germline ends came to 6 bases. The CDR3 covers 11 residues. The CDR3 sequence: CASSSARELFF. The CDR3 nucleotides are TGTGCCAGCAGTTCGGCCAGGGAGCTGTTTTTT.

The gene calls are TRBV7-9 and TRBJ1-5; TRBD1 aligns across 8 bases. Germline V gene sequence: CDR1 SEHNR, CDR2 FQNEAQ (reference sequence). This CDR3 comprises 18 residues. V trimming: 4 bases; J trimming: 4 bases; junction bases outside the gene matches: 15. The CDR3 protein is CASSSLSRGQVENQPQHF. For the CDR3, the DNA is TGTGCCAGCAGCTCCCTTTCGAGGGGACAGGTCGAAAATCAGCCCCAGCATTTT. Complete variable domain (other parts from reference TRBV7-9 and TRBJ1-5): DTGVSQNPRHKITKRGQNVTFRCDPISEHNRLYWYRQTLGQGPEFLTYFQNEAQLEKSRLLSDRFSAERPKGSFSTLEIQRTEQGDSAMYLCASSSLSRGQVENQPQHFGDGTRLSIL.

In its sample, this clonotype was seen a few times. V is TRBV7-9 and J is TRBJ2-3; D perhaps matches TRBD1 (6 bases). The V and J ends lost 7 bases and 1 base respectively, with 18 bases between them. The CDR3 consists of 16 residues. Germline loops: CDR1 SEHNR, CDR2 FQNEAQ (reference sequence). The CDR3 region has the DNA TGTGCCAGCACCTTCCTTCGGGACATCCGCACAGATACGCAGTATTTT. Translating gives CASTFLRDIRTDTQYF.

The rearrangement uses TRBV11-2 and TRBJ2-2, with a possible D match to TRBD1 (5 bases). This CDR3 contains 17 residues. V shed 1 base and J shed 5 bases, with 17 bases lying between them. The germline V gene encodes CDR1 SGHAT and CDR2 FQNNGV. This CDR3 is CASSLGAGRGKTGELFF. CDR3 in DNA: TGTGCCAGCAGCTTAGGGGCAGGGCGAGGAAAAACCGGGGAGCTGTTTTTT.